This entry concerns a single T cell receptor (beta chain). What it binds is unknown. After removal of 6 bases from V and 4 bases from J, the junction contained 9 bases not matched to a gene. Germline CDR1 DFQATT, CDR2 SNEGSKA (reference sequence). The CDR3 sequence is 14 residues long. TCR beta cDNA libraries had unique molecular identifiers. TCRdb re-analysed the PCR reads in MiXCR, keeping a single row per CDR3 protein. The sample records under 900,000 distinct CDR3 sequences, roughly half being singletons. This entry comes from a study of post-analysis software for immune sequencing data. General study findings and limits: With TRBV5-6, TRBV5-1 and TRBV20-1 included, about five TRBV segments were more frequent in patients than in controls.

The V gene is TRBV20-1, the J gene TRBJ2-1; TRBD1 agrees at 7 bases. Sequenced sample: blood. The origin of this receptor is a girl under 18 with multiple sclerosis. The CDR3, as DNA: TGCAGTGCCACCCGGGACAGCGCTTACAATGAGCAGTTCTTC. Its translation: CSATRDSAYNEQFF.